Included here is one TCR beta chain sequence, with context. The sample belongs to a study of blood T cell repertoires in COVID-19. Study-wide context: T cells, B-cell-depleted T cells, or PBMCs supplied cDNA or gDNA.

V gave up 0 bases and J gave up 7 bases, with 16 bases separating them. The length of the CDR3 is 16 residues. The germline gives CDR1 SGDLS, CDR2 YYNGEE. TCRdb's copy holds only in-frame clones and misses some; the assay was immunoSEQ multiplex PCR. The sample lists about 360,000 clones, around 82% occurring once. The J gene is TRBJ2-2, the V gene TRBV9, with D possibly TRBD2 on 5 matching bases. Sequences were obtained from peripheral blood. The origin of this receptor is a young man with active or convalescent COVID-19. The CDR3 DNA sequence: TGTGCCAGCAGCGTAGGTCCAGCCGGGGTCAGCGGGGAGCTGTTTTTT. Translated, it gives CASSVGPAGVSGELFF.